This TCR beta chain is drawn from a study of cytomegalovirus exposure and HLA in healthy donors. The PCR ran on 60 Vbeta and 13 Jbeta primers. Assay used: immunoSEQ multiplex PCR; TCRdb lists only in-frame clones, some missing. This sample has roughly 130,000 clones, with over 80% found just once. This clone came up a few times. The CDR3 is made up of 13 amino acids. Germline V lookup: CDR1 GTSNPN, CDR2 SVGIG (reference sequence). V lost 3 bases and J lost 0, with 6 bases in between. The chain links TRBV30 to TRBJ2-1, with a tentative D call TRBD2 (5 bases). The sequenced material came from PBMCs. This sequence was found in a boy aged 10-17 years in good health and CMV-seronegative. The CDR3 loop is CAWRGSSYNEQFF. CDR3 coding DNA: TGTGCCTGGAGGGGGAGCTCCTACAATGAGCAGTTCTTC.